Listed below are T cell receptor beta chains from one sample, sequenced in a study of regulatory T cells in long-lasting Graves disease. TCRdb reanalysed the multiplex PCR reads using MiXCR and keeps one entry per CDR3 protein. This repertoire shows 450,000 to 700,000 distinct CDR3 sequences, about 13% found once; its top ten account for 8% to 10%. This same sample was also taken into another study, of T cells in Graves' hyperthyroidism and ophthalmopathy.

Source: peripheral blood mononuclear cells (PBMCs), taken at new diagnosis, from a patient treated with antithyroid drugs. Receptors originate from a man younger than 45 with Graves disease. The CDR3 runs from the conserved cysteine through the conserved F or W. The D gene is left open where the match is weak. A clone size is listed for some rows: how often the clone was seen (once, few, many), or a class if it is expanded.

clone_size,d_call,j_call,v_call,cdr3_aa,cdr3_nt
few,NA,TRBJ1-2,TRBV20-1,CSARGEGEGYTF,TGCAGTGCTAGAGGTGAAGGAGAGGGCTACACCTTC
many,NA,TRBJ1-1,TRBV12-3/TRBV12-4,CASSTLRDTEAFF,TGTGCCAGCAGTACTCTCAGGGACACTGAAGCTTTCTTT
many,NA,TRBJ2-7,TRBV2,CASSEFSGLSSYEQYF,TGTGCCAGCAGTGAATTTTCGGGACTGAGCTCCTACGAGCAGTACTTC
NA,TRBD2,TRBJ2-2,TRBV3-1,CASSRAGSNTGELFF,TGTGCCAGCAGTCGAGCGGGATCCAACACCGGGGAGCTGTTTTTT
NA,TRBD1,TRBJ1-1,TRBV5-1,CASSLPGTGVSEAFF,TGCGCCAGCAGCTTGCCCGGGACAGGGGTATCTGAAGCTTTCTTT
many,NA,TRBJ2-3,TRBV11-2,CASSLASVGDTQYF,TGTGCCAGCAGCTTAGCTAGCGTTGGAGATACGCAGTATTTT
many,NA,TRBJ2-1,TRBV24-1,CATGAHYNEQFF,TGTGCCACAGGGGCCCACTACAATGAGCAGTTCTTC
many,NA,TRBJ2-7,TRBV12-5,CASGPTSAYEQYF,TGTGCTAGTGGTCCGACATCGGCCTACGAGCAGTACTTC
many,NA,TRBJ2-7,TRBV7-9,CASSLAPPGSGAYEQYF,TGTGCCAGCAGCTTAGCCCCTCCCGGGAGTGGGGCCTACGAGCAGTACTTC
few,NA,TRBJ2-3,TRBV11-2,CASSPRGWGRGTDTQYF,TGTGCCAGCAGCCCACGGGGTTGGGGACGGGGCACAGATACGCAGTATTTT
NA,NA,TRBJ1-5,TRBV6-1,CASTNTWGNQPQHF,TGTGCCAGCACTAATACGTGGGGCAATCAGCCCCAGCATTTT
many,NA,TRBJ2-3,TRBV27,CASSSAGFGTDTQYF,TGTGCCAGCAGTTCTGCGGGGTTTGGCACAGATACGCAGTATTTT
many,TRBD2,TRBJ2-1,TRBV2,CASSEAGLAANEQFF,TGTGCCAGCAGTGAAGCTGGGCTAGCGGCCAATGAGCAGTTCTTC
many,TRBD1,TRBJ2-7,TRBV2,CASSADRGQVRPPYEQYF,TGTGCCAGCAGCGCGGACAGGGGGCAAGTCAGGCCCCCCTACGAGCAGTACTTC
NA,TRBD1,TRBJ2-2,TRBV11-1,CASSPTGALTGELFF,TGTGCCAGCAGCCCGACAGGGGCTTTAACCGGGGAGCTGTTTTTT
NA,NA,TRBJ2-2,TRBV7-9,CASSAIQDTDILTGELFF,TGTGCCAGCAGCGCAATACAGGACACTGACATATTAACCGGGGAGCTGTTTTTT
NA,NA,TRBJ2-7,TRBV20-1,CSARPVSSYEQYF,TGCAGTGCTAGGCCTGTTAGCTCCTACGAGCAGTACTTC
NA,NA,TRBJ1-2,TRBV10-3,CAISGVGIGYTF,TGTGCCATCAGTGGGGTAGGGATTGGCTACACCTTC
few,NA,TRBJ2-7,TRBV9,CASSVGRTGNEQYF,TGTGCCAGCAGCGTGGGGCGGACGGGGAACGAGCAGTACTTC
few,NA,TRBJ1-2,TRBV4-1,CASSQVLQDSTGYTF,TGCGCCAGCAGCCAAGTCCTTCAGGACTCAACTGGCTACACCTTC
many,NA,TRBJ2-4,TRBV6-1,CASSNRYFPITAKNIQYF,TGTGCCAGCAGTAACAGATATTTCCCCATAACGGCCAAAAACATTCAGTACTTC
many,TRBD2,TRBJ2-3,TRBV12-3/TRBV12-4,CASTSAGGNTDTQYF,TGTGCCAGCACCTCAGCGGGAGGAAACACAGATACGCAGTATTTT
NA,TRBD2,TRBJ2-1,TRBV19,CASSTGTSGRSRRNEQFF,TGTGCCAGTAGTACGGGAACTAGCGGGAGGAGTAGACGGAATGAGCAGTTCTTC
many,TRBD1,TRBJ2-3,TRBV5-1,CASSPGQGRDTQYF,TGTGCCAGCAGCCCGGGACAGGGTAGAGATACGCAGTATTTT
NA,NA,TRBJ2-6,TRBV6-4,CASSLKTGANVLTF,TGTGCCAGCAGCCTCAAAACTGGGGCCAACGTCCTGACTTTC
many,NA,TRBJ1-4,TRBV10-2,CASSIWGMGEKLFF,TGCGCCAGCTCTATATGGGGGATGGGGGAAAAACTGTTTTTT
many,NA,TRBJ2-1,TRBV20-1,CSARELGDGFNEQFF,TGCAGTGCTAGAGAACTAGGTGATGGTTTCAATGAGCAGTTCTTC
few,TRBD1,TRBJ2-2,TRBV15,CATSRQGRNTGELFF,TGTGCCACCAGTCGACAGGGACGAAACACCGGGGAGCTGTTTTTT
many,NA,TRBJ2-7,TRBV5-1,CASSFTGTSGYEQYF,TGCGCCAGCAGCTTTACTGGGACCTCCGGCTACGAGCAGTACTTC
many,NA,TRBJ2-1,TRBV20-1,CSATRFASAHSYNEQFF,TGCAGTGCTACTAGGTTTGCCAGCGCCCACTCCTACAATGAGCAGTTCTTC
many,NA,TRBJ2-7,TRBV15,CATSREVVYYEQYF,TGTGCCACCAGCAGAGAGGTGGTCTACTACGAGCAGTACTTC
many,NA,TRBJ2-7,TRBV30,CAWKKGQGEQYF,TGTGCCTGGAAAAAGGGACAAGGGGAGCAGTACTTC
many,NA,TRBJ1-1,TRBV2,CASRKKELNTEAFF,TGTGCCAGCAGGAAAAAAGAGTTGAACACTGAAGCTTTCTTC
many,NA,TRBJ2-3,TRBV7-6,CASSPEAANTDTQYF,TGTGCCAGCAGCCCCGAAGCGGCGAACACAGATACGCAGTATTTT
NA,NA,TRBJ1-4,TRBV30,CAWTAGIVATNEKLFF,TGTGCCTGGACCGCGGGCATTGTCGCAACTAATGAAAAACTGTTTTTT
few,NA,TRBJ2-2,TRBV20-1,CSAIPGGTGELFF,TGCAGTGCTATCCCAGGCGGCACCGGGGAGCTGTTTTTT
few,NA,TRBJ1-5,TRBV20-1,CSARSDRWNQPQHF,TGCAGTGCTAGATCCGACAGGTGGAATCAGCCCCAGCATTTT
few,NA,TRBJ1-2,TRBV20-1,CSATQGGGYTF,TGCAGTGCAACCCAGGGTGGCGGCTACACCTTC
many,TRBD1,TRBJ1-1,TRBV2,CASRGQGEEAFF,TGTGCCAGCCGGGGACAGGGGGAAGAAGCTTTCTTT
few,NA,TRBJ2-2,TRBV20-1,CSAPRFTGELFF,TGCAGTGCTCCTAGGTTTACCGGGGAGCTGTTTTTT
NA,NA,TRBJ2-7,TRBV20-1,CSAKQHGGKIYEQYF,TGCAGTGCTAAACAACATGGCGGGAAAATCTACGAGCAGTACTTC
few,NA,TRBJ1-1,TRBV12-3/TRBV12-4,CASSSRRGEAFF,TGTGCCAGCAGTTCCCGACGTGGGGAAGCTTTCTTT
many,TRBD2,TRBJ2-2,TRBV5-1,CASSLGTSGTSGTGELFF,TGCGCCAGCAGCTTAGGGACTAGCGGGACCTCGGGCACCGGGGAGCTGTTTTTT
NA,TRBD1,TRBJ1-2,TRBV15,CATSTRQGVSYGYTF,TGTGCCACCAGCACCCGACAGGGGGTGAGCTATGGCTACACCTTC
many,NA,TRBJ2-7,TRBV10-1,CASSDSDSYEQYF,TGCGCCAGCAGTGACTCGGATTCCTACGAGCAGTACTTC
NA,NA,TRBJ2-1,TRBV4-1,CASSKRLGTYNEQFF,TGCGCCAGCAGCAAACGACTGGGAACCTACAATGAGCAGTTCTTC
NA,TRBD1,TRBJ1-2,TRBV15,CATSTGGEHGYTF,TGTGCCACCAGCACAGGGGGCGAACATGGCTACACCTTC
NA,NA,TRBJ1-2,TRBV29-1,CSVEAQGFGGYTF,TGCAGCGTTGAGGCCCAGGGCTTCGGTGGCTACACCTTC
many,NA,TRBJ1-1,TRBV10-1,CASRSGTGNTEAFF,TGCGCCAGCCGATCTGGGACGGGGAACACTGAAGCTTTCTTT
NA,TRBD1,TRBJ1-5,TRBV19,CASSILRGYQPQHF,TGTGCCAGTAGTATACTCAGGGGGTATCAGCCCCAGCATTTT
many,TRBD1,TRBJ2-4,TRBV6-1,CASSLGQGAHIQYF,TGTGCCAGCAGTCTTGGACAGGGGGCGCACATTCAGTACTTC
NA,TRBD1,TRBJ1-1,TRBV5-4,CASSADREETEAFF,TGTGCCAGCAGCGCCGACAGGGAGGAAACTGAAGCTTTCTTT
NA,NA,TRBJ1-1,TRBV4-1,CASSQAFLQGRHDTEAFF,TGCGCCAGCAGCCAAGCGTTTCTACAGGGACGGCATGACACTGAAGCTTTCTTT
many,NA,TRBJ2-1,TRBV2,CASRALGANEQFF,TGTGCCAGCAGGGCCCTAGGAGCGAATGAGCAGTTCTTC
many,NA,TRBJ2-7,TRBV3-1,CASSQAGRSNEQYF,TGTGCCAGCAGCCAGGCAGGGAGGAGCAACGAGCAGTACTTC
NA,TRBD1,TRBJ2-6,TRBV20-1,CSARSPPGTATSGANVLTF,TGCAGTGCTAGATCGCCCCCCGGGACAGCCACCTCTGGGGCCAACGTCCTGACTTTC
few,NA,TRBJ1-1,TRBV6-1,CASSERWNTEAFF,TGTGCCAGCAGTGAAAGGTGGAACACTGAAGCTTTCTTT
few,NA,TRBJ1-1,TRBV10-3,CAISESRTSEAFF,TGTGCCATCAGTGAGTCGCGAACGAGTGAAGCTTTCTTT
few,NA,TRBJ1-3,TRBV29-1,CSVEVRGNTIYF,TGCAGCGTTGAAGTTCGGGGAAACACCATATATTTT